Below, 16 T cell receptor beta chains from the same sample are listed, as sequenced in a study. TCRdb analysed the RT-PCR reads with MiXCR anew, one entry per CDR3 protein. The data hold hundreds of thousands of distinct CDR3 sequences, with over 12% observed a single time. The sample consisted of memory CD4+ T cells from blood. The receptors derive from a female donor in good health, serving as a healthy control.

This clonotype appeared many times. The V and J genes are TRBV12-3 or TRBV12-4 and TRBJ2-5; D perhaps matches TRBD2 (5 bases). V was trimmed by 11 bases and J by 2 bases, leaving 12 bases between them. The CDR3 runs to 12 residues. In DNA, the CDR3 is TGTGCCTCCAACGGCGGGCAAGAGACCCAGTACTTC. It specifies CASNGGQETQYF.

This clonotype was counted only a few times. V gene TRBV20-1 combines with J gene TRBJ1-1; D remains ambiguous. The CDR3 runs 14 residues. Deletions cut 0 bases from V and 3 bases from J, with 11 bases between. Germline CDR1 is DFQATT and CDR2 is SNEGSKA (reference sequence). The CDR3 protein is CSARDREGYTEAFF. As DNA, the CDR3 is TGCAGTGCTAGAGATCGAGAGGGATACACTGAAGCTTTCTTT.

Concerning this clonotype: The junction does not match germline at one end; this may be a read error. This rearrangement joins TRBV10-1 to TRBJ2-7; 7 positions match TRBD2. CDR3 size: 13 residues. Germline CDR1 is WNHNN and CDR2 is SYGVQD (reference sequence). The CDR3 nucleotides are TGCGCCAGCAGTCCAGACTGGGAGACTAGCTTGCACTTC. Protein: CASSPDWETSLHF.

The sample holds many counts of this clonotype. This chain joins TRBV29-1 and TRBJ2-3; no firm D call. CDR3 length: 15 residues. The ends were cut back, 2 bases at V and 0 bases at J, with 12 bases in the middle. Germline V lookup: CDR1 SQVTM, CDR2 ANQGSEA. CDR3: CSVESWDSSTDTQYF. The CDR3 bases are TGCAGCGTTGAATCCTGGGATTCTAGCACAGATACGCAGTATTTT.

This clonotype was observed many times. The chain carries TRBV29-1 and TRBJ2-5; D may match TRBD1 or TRBD2 (5 bases each). There are 16 residues in the CDR3. The germline V gene has CDR1 SQVTM and CDR2 ANQGSEA. The V gene lost 5 bases and the J gene lost 7 bases, with 26 bases spanning the gap. DNA of the CDR3: TGCAGCGTTTCGGGCCCGGAATTGGGACCGCGTGGGACCCAGTACTTC. Protein: CSVSGPELGPRGTQYF.

This clonotype was found a few times. V is TRBV27 and J is TRBJ2-7; no reliable D call. Germline lookup yields CDR1 MNHEY and CDR2 SMNVEV (reference sequence). V gave up 4 bases and J gave up 7 bases, with 11 bases separating them. The CDR3 has 12 amino acids. CDR3 sequence (DNA): TGTGCCAGCAGTTCCCTCCAACGGGAGCAGTACTTC. As protein: CASSSLQREQYF.

The chain has TRBV7-9 and TRBJ2-2; D not resolved. V was shortened by 2 bases and J by 1 base, with 5 bases between the two germline ends. The length of the CDR3 is 14 residues. From germline, CDR1 is SEHNR and CDR2 FQNEAQ (reference sequence). The CDR3 protein is CASSLKGNTGELFF. The CDR3, as DNA: TGTGCCAGCAGCTTAAAAGGGAACACCGGGGAGCTGTTTTTT.

This clonotype was recorded many times. The chain has TRBV7-2 and TRBJ2-7; D gene uncertain. This CDR3 has 12 amino acids. The ends were cut back, 5 bases at V and 3 bases at J, with 8 bases in the middle. Germline-derived CDR1 and CDR2 are SGHTA and FQGNSA. CDR3 in amino acids: CASSRANYEQYF. In nucleotides, the CDR3 is TGTGCCAGCAGCCGTGCAAACTACGAGCAGTACTTC.

The chain recombines TRBV9 with TRBJ2-1; D ambiguous. This CDR3 spans 14 amino acids. V lost 4 bases and J lost 7, with 15 bases in between. The germline V gene has CDR1 SGDLS and CDR2 YYNGEE. The CDR3 region is CASSPNIPPNEQFF. CDR3 coding DNA: TGTGCCAGCAGCCCAAATATTCCGCCAAATGAGCAGTTCTTC.

The table lists this clonotype with many counts. The chain links TRBV4-3 to TRBJ2-1; D is uncertain. Trimming left V 1 base short and J 8 bases short, with 9 bases between. The CDR3 is made up of 13 amino acids. Per germline, CDR1 LGHNA and CDR2 YSLEER. CDR3 sequence: CASSQVGFDEQFF. CDR3 coding DNA: TGCGCCAGCAGCCAAGTGGGGTTTGATGAGCAGTTCTTC.

The CDR3 loop is CASSRAFSNSPLHF. DNA for the CDR3: TGTGCCAGCAGCCGGGCCTTTTCTAATTCACCCCTCCACTTT. The chain joins TRBV5-6 to TRBJ1-6; D gene unclear. The V gene's germline CDR1 is SGHDT and CDR2 YYEEEE. This CDR3 has 14 amino acids. Trimming removed 4 bases from V and 6 bases from J, with 11 bases in between.

J is TRBJ1-1 and V is TRBV20-1; a weak D match, TRBD1 (5 bases). The CDR3 spans 14 residues. Germline V gene data show CDR1 as DFQATT and CDR2 as SNEGSKA (reference sequence). V was clipped by 6 bases and J by 1 base, with 15 bases between them. DNA of the CDR3: TGCAGTGCCGTTTACAGGAGAGGGAACACTGAAGCTTTCTTT. Its translation: CSAVYRRGNTEAFF.

This clonotype occurred many times. The V call is TRBV6-6, the J call TRBJ1-3; 8 nucleotides line up with TRBD1. The ends lost 5 bases at V and 3 bases at J; junction bases unmatched: 9. From germline, CDR1 is MNHNY and CDR2 SVGAGI (reference sequence). The CDR3 covers 16 residues. CDR3 nucleotide sequence: TGTGCCAGCAGTCCTCCCAGGGGGCGCGTTGGAAACACCATATATTTT. Its translation is CASSPPRGRVGNTIYF.

V and J are TRBV11-1 and TRBJ2-7; D not resolved. This CDR3 has 14 amino acids. V was cut by 4 bases and J by 0 bases, with 10 bases left in between. Germline V gene lookup returns CDR1 SGHAT and CDR2 FQDESV (reference sequence). The CDR3 coding sequence is TGTGCCAGCAGCTCCGTGACGGTCTCCTACGAGCAGTACTTC. Amino acids: CASSSVTVSYEQYF.

The genes are TRBV18 and TRBJ2-7, with TRBD1 matching 10 bases. The V segment lost 5 bases and the J segment 2 bases; nucleotides outside the gene matches: 9. Germline-derived CDR1 and CDR2 are KGHSH and LQKENI. CDR3 length equals 16 residues. CDR3 DNA sequence: TGTGCCAGCTCAGCGGCTGACAGGGGGCATCCCTACGAGCAGTACTTC. This gives the protein CASSAADRGHPYEQYF.

V usage is TRBV5-5 and J usage is TRBJ2-5; D may be TRBD1 (6 bases). The CDR3 length is 15 residues. V lost 3 bases, J lost 0 bases, and 12 bases lay in between. Germline CDR1 and CDR2: SGHKS and YYEKEE (reference sequence). The CDR3 nucleotides are TGTGCCAGCAGCTGGGTTGGACAGTACCAAGAGACCCAGTACTTC. Protein: CASSWVGQYQETQYF.